The clone carrying this T cell receptor (beta chain) was observed a handful of times. Its antigen remains unidentified. TCRdb called the 5' RACE reads again in MiXCR, with one record for every CDR3 protein. This table holds 75,000 to 80,000 distinct CDR3 sequences, about 16% found once. This sample was taken from a study of early T cells in non-severe SARS-CoV-2 infection. CDR3 length equals 16 residues. Germline V CDR1 and CDR2: LGHNA, YNFKEQ. V was clipped by 1 base and J by 9 bases, with 19 bases between them. Study findings and constraints: In VDJdb matching, anti-spike CD8 responses were favored while private and CD4 specificities went missing.

The TCR was taken from an adult who was a healthcare worker with PCR-confirmed SARS-CoV-2 infection or an uninfected control (not recorded which). The chain couples TRBV4-2 to TRBJ2-1, with D maybe TRBD2 (5 bases). The sequenced sample consisted of whole blood. The CDR3 DNA sequence: TGTGCCAGCAGCCAAGGGGTAGGGATTCAAGAGGGTGAGCAGTTCTTC. It encodes CASSQGVGIQEGEQFF.